Below, 16 T cell receptor beta chains from the same sample are listed, as sequenced in a study of cytomegalovirus exposure and HLA in healthy donors. It was with 60 Vbeta and 13 Jbeta primers that the PCR ran. The table came from immunoSEQ multiplex PCR; TCRdb's copy has only in-frame clones and leaves some out. This sample contains around 210,000 clones. Sequenced input: PBMCs. These receptors were obtained from a woman younger than 45 in good health and CMV-seropositive.

The V and J genes are TRBV7-9 and TRBJ2-5; a weak D match, TRBD1 (5 bases). V was trimmed by 6 bases and J by 5 bases, leaving 13 bases between them. CDR1 is SEHNR, CDR2 FQNEAQ, per germline (reference sequence). The CDR3 is made up of 13 amino acids. For the CDR3, the DNA is TGTGCCAGCAGGTTACAGGATGGGGAGACCCAGTACTTC. Encoded protein: CASRLQDGETQYF.

The chain carries TRBV15 and TRBJ2-1; 13 bases are shared with TRBD2. Germline V gives CDR1 LNHNV, CDR2 YYDKDF (reference sequence). With V trimmed by 6 bases and J by 5 bases, 4 bases remained unmatched. The CDR3 runs 15 residues. As DNA, the CDR3 is TGTGCCACCAGAGGACTAGCGGGAGTCCACAATGAGCAGTTCTTC. Translation: CATRGLAGVHNEQFF.

This chain's CDR3 is CASSLDSGGSKTQYF. CDR3 nucleotide sequence: TGTGCCAGCAGCTTAGATTCGGGGGGCTCAAAGACCCAGTACTTC. V is TRBV11-3 and J is TRBJ2-5, with D maybe TRBD2 (7 bases). The CDR3 length is 15 residues. With 0 bases removed from V and 6 bases from J, the gap between germline ends came to 14 bases. Per the germline V gene, CDR1 is SGHNT and CDR2 is YENEEA. Drawing the rest from reference TRBV11-3 and TRBJ2-5, the complete variable domain is EAGVVQSPRYKIIEKKQPVAFWCNPISGHNTLYWYLQNLGQGPELLIRYENEEAVDDSQLPKDRFSAERLKGVDSTLKIQPAELGDSAVYLCASSLDSGGSKTQYFGPGTRLLVL.

The chain uses TRBV27 and TRBJ1-1, with 9 bases that match TRBD1. The CDR3 is 14 residues long. J lost 3 bases, V lost 6 bases, and 5 bases had no gene match. The germline gives CDR1 MNHEY, CDR2 SMNVEV (reference sequence). CDR3 DNA: TGTGCCAGCAGACCAGGGGACAGGGACACTGAAGCTTTCTTT. Translating gives CASRPGDRDTEAFF.

The chain joins TRBV7-8 to TRBJ1-2, with D maybe TRBD1 (6 bases). V lost 3 bases to trimming and J lost 2 bases, with 10 bases between them. Germline CDR1 and CDR2: SGHVS and FQNEAQ. This CDR3 is built from 14 residues. CDR3 nucleotide sequence: TGTGCCAGCAGCTTCCGGGGGGCGAACTATGGCTACACCTTC. Translated: CASSFRGANYGYTF.

As to this clone: Other nucleotide sequences in the sample specify the same CDR3. V is TRBV18 and J is TRBJ2-6; D is ambiguous. Trimming removed 3 bases from V and 0 bases from J, with 3 bases in between. The CDR3 spans 14 residues. CDR1 is KGHSH, CDR2 LQKENI, per germline. The CDR3 DNA follows: TGTGCCAGCTCACCGAGCTCTGGGGCCAACGTCCTGACTTTC. Translated, it gives CASSPSSGANVLTF. The entire variable domain, with the rest obtained from reference TRBV18 and TRBJ2-6, is as follows: NAGVMQNPRHLVRRRGQEARLRCSPMKGHSHVYWYRQLPEEGLKFMVYLQKENIIDESGMPKERFSAEFPKEGPSILRIQQVVRGDSAAYFCASSPSSGANVLTFGAGSRLTVL.

The genes are TRBV27 and TRBJ1-5; D remains ambiguous. V shed 2 bases and J shed 7 bases, with 18 bases lying between them. The germline V gene encodes CDR1 MNHEY and CDR2 SMNVEV (reference sequence). There are 16 residues in the CDR3. The CDR3 DNA is TGTGCCAGCAGTTTAAGAGTCCCGAGGGTAGGACAGCCCCAGCATTTT. Encoded protein: CASSLRVPRVGQPQHF.

In nucleotides, the CDR3 is TGTGCCAGCAGCTTAGGTCGGGGAGGGAGGTCACCCCTCCACTTT. This sequence encodes CASSLGRGGRSPLHF. This chain links TRBV7-8 with TRBJ1-6; the D is unclear. Between the trimmed V and J ends, which lost 1 base and 10 bases, there was a span of 14 bases. The CDR3 sequence is 15 residues long. Germline V gene lookup returns CDR1 SGHVS and CDR2 FQNEAQ.

This sequence joins TRBV9 and TRBJ2-3, with a possible D match to TRBD1 (6 bases). CDR1 SGDLS and CDR2 YYNGEE come from the germline V gene. CDR3 length: 17 amino acids. V lost 2 bases, J lost 0 bases, and 16 bases lay in between. This chain's CDR3 is CASSVPVWDTSTDTQYF. The DNA of the CDR3 is TGTGCCAGCAGCGTCCCCGTCTGGGACACTAGCACAGATACGCAGTATTTT.

This chain joins TRBV7-2 and TRBJ2-3, with 7 bases fitting TRBD2. With 7 bases clipped from V and 4 bases from J, the junction kept 5 bases outside the gene matches. CDR1 is SGHTA, CDR2 FQGNSA, per germline. The CDR3 has 13 amino acids. The CDR3 here is CASNRAGADTQYF. The CDR3 nucleotides are TGTGCCAGCAACCGTGCGGGAGCAGATACGCAGTATTTT.

The chain joins TRBV7-9 to TRBJ1-2; 7 nucleotides align to TRBD1. In germline, CDR1 is SEHNR, CDR2 FQNEAQ (reference sequence). J lost 6 bases, V lost 5 bases, and 18 bases had no gene match. The CDR3 has 17 residues. The DNA for the CDR3 is TGTGCCAGCAGCACAAAAGGGACAGCAAGGTACATTGATGGCTACACCTTC. Translation gives CASSTKGTARYIDGYTF.

In DNA form, the CDR3 reads TGTGCCAGCAGCCAAGATCCAGCGGGAGGGTATACCGGGGAGCTGTTTTTT. Encoded protein: CASSQDPAGGYTGELFF. This sequence joins TRBV14 and TRBJ2-2, with 10 bases lining up with TRBD2. The CDR3 covers 17 residues. The V segment lost 0 bases and the J segment 5 bases; nucleotides outside the gene matches: 6. Germline loops: CDR1 SGHDN, CDR2 FVKESK. The full variable domain, completed using reference TRBV14 and TRBJ2-2, is EAGVTQFPSHSVIEKGQTVTLRCDPISGHDNLYWYRRVMGKEIKFLLHFVKESKQDESGMPNNRFLAERTGGTYSTLKVQPAELEDSGVYFCASSQDPAGGYTGELFFGEGSRLTVL.

The rearrangement links TRBV7-9 to TRBJ2-2; D is undetermined. This CDR3 has 16 amino acids. Germline loops: CDR1 SEHNR, CDR2 FQNEAQ (reference sequence). The V and J ends lost 5 bases and 0 bases respectively, with 13 bases between them. The DNA for the CDR3 is TGTGCCAGCAGCGTCATAGAAGCCCCGAACACCGGGGAGCTGTTTTTT. This codes for CASSVIEAPNTGELFF.

The chain carries TRBV4-2 and TRBJ1-4, with 7 positions matching TRBD1. Germline V gives CDR1 LGHNA, CDR2 YNFKEQ. The CDR3 totals 16 residues. The V gene end was trimmed by 0 bases and the J gene end by 5 bases; junction bases not matched to a gene: 6. In DNA, the CDR3 is TGTGCCAGCAGCCAAGATGGAGGGACAGTGAATGAAAAACTGTTTTTT. It is translated as CASSQDGGTVNEKLFF.

The chain links TRBV5-1 to TRBJ2-3, with TRBD2 matching over 9 bases. V dropped 6 bases and J dropped 6; count of bases not matched to a gene: 8. This CDR3 has 14 residues. Germline CDR1 SGHRS, CDR2 YFSETQ. The CDR3 DNA follows: TGCGCCAGCACTAGCGGGACGAACCGCGATACGCAGTATTTT. The encoded protein is CASTSGTNRDTQYF.

CDR3 loop: CASSIKQGDTQYF. As DNA, the CDR3 is TGTGCCAGTAGTATAAAGCAGGGCGATACGCAGTATTTT. The rearrangement links TRBV19 to TRBJ2-3; D might be TRBD1 (5 bases). CDR3 size: 13 residues. V lost 2 bases and J lost 6, with 9 bases in between. The germline gives CDR1 LNHDA, CDR2 SQIVND (reference sequence).